This T cell receptor (beta chain) was observed in a study of T cell repertoires in cytomegalovirus infection. The wider study: The public TCR beta signatures pointed to both CMV infection and matching HLA type.

TCRdb reanalysed the reads using MiXCR and keeps one entry per CDR3 protein. The data hold around 800,000 distinct CDR3 sequences, with around a third observed a single time. V lost 4 bases, J lost 8 bases, and 23 bases lay in between. The germline CDR1 and CDR2 sequences are LNHDA and SQIVND (reference sequence). The CDR3 runs 17 residues. A word on this clonotype: The antigen remains undetermined.

Findings of the study overall: Clonotypes of TCR beta that were HLA-C-restricted and CMV-specific dominated the ex vivo response.

This material consisted of cultured CD8+ T cells from PBMCs, taken from culture after CMV antigen stimulation. This receptor was identified in a human donor in good health (CMV status not recorded). Some clones in this sample may be carry-over from other donors' samples. V and J are TRBV19 and TRBJ2-2; D is perhaps TRBD2 (5 bases). The CDR3 nucleotides are TGTGCCAGTAGTACCCCCGGGATTGGGTTTAACGGAGGGGAGCTGTTTTTT. Translating gives CASSTPGIGFNGGELFF.